These T cell receptor beta chains were read from a single sample in a study of beta chain features in type 1 diabetes. Some clones are missing from TCRdb's copy, which holds only in-frame ones; the method was immunoSEQ multiplex PCR. The data show roughly 730,000 clones, around an eighth seen once. Sample: naive CD4+ T cells from blood. These receptor sequences come from a man between 18 and 35 years old with type 1 diabetes. Each CDR3 is given with its conserved first and last residue. The D gene is left open where the match is weak. Only part of the rows carry a size: once, few, many, or a class if the clone is expanded.

few	TRBV30	TRBD1	TRBJ2-1	CAWDDRAVYNEQFF	TGTGCCTGGGACGACAGGGCTGTCTACAATGAGCAGTTCTTC
NA	TRBV2	NA	TRBJ1-3	CASLRDNSGNTIYF	TGTGCCAGCCTTCGGGACAACTCTGGAAACACCATATATTTT
NA	TRBV7-7	NA	TRBJ2-2	CASSLDTYTGELFF	TGTGCCAGCAGCTTAGACACGTACACCGGGGAGCTGTTTTTT
few	TRBV30	NA	TRBJ1-1	CAWTGVNTDAFF	TGTGCCTGGACAGGGGTGAACACTGACGCTTTCTTT
NA	TRBV11-3	NA	TRBJ2-7	CASSLDQWGRKVYEQYF	TGTGCCAGCAGTTTAGATCAATGGGGTAGAAAGGTCTACGAGCAGTACTTC
few	TRBV6-1	NA	TRBJ1-1	CASITQDTEAFF	TGTGCCAGCATTACACAGGACACTGAAGCTTTCTTT
NA	TRBV2	NA	TRBJ1-6	CASSWGGTAHSPLHF	TGTGCCAGCAGCTGGGGAGGGACTGCTCATTCACCCCTCCACTTT
few	TRBV11-2	TRBD2	TRBJ2-3	CASSHRPTSGLSGYTQYF	TGTGCCAGCAGCCACCGACCGACTAGCGGGCTATCGGGGTATACGCAGTATTTT
few	TRBV7-9	TRBD1	TRBJ1-2	CASSQKGQGADGYTF	TGTGCCAGCAGCCAAAAAGGACAGGGGGCGGATGGCTACACCTTC
NA	TRBV28	NA	TRBJ2-7	CASSSSDVYEQYF	TGTGCCAGCAGTTCCTCCGATGTCTACGAGCAGTACTTC
NA	TRBV30	TRBD1	TRBJ1-1	CAWMGQGFTEAFF	TGTGCCTGGATGGGACAGGGGTTCACTGAAGCTTTCTTT
NA	TRBV14	NA	TRBJ2-1	CASSPLGLPLTHNEQFF	TGTGCCAGCAGCCCCCTGGGACTTCCTTTAACCCACAATGAGCAGTTCTTC
NA	TRBV11-3	NA	TRBJ2-7	CASSLWSRLRDSYEQYF	TGTGCCAGCAGCCTTTGGAGTAGGTTGAGGGACTCCTACGAGCAGTACTTC